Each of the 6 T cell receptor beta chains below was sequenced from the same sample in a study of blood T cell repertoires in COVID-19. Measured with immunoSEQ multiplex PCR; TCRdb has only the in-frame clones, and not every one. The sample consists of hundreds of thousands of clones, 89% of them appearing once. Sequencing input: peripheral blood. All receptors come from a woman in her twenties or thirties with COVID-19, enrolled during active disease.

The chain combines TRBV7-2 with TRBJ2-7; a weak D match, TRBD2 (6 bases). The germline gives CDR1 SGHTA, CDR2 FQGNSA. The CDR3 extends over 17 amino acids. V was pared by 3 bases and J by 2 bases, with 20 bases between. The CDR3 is CASSLGWGEVFAYEQYV. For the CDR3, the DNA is TGTGCCAGCAGCTTGGGCTGGGGGGAGGTTTTTGCCTACGAGCAGTACGTC.

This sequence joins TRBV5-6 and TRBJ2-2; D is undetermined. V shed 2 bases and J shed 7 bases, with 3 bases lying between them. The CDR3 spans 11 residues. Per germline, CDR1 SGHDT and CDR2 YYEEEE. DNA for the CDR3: TGTGCCAGCAGCTTCGGCGGGGAGCTGTTTTTT. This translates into CASSFGGELFF.

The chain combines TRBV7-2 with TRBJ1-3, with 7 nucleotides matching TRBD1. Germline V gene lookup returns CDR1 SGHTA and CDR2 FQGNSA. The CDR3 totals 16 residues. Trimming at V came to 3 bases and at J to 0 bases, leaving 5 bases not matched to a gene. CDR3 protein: CASSFDRASSGNTIYF. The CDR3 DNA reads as TGTGCCAGCAGCTTCGACAGGGCTAGCTCTGGAAACACCATATATTTT.

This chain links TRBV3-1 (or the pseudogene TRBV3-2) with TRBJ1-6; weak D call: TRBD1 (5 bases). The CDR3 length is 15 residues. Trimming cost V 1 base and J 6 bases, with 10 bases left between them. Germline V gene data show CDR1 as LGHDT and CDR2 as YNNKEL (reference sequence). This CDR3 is CASSQVGGVNSPLHF. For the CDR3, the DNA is TGTGCCAGCAGCCAAGTCGGGGGGGTTAATTCACCCCTCCACTTT.

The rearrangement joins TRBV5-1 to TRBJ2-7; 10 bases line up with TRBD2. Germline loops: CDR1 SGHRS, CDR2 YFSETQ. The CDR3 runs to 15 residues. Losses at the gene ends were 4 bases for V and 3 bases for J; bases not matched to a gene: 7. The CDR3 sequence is CASSIDSGGLYEQYF. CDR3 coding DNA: TGCGCCAGCAGCATCGATAGCGGGGGGCTCTACGAGCAGTACTTC.

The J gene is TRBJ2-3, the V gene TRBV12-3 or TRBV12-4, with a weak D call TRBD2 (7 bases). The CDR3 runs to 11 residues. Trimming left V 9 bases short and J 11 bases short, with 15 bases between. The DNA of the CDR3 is TGTGCCAGTTGGGGGGGCGAGGAGCAGTATTTT. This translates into CASWGGEEQYF.